Included here is one TCR beta chain sequence, with context. This clonotype came up many times. It has no known antigen specificity. It has no much larger one-base neighbor in the sample; base qualities were not kept. Data came from an Illumina NovaSeq 6000. TCR cDNA was synthesized by 5'RACE template switching, through which a universal primer site and unique molecular identifiers were introduced. Priming of cDNA synthesis was performed from both the TCR alpha and TCR beta constant segments. Libraries were amplified in two PCR steps, with sample barcodes and sequencing adapters added in the second step. Sequencing of libraries was performed on Illumina HiSeq 2500 (2x100 bp) or NovaSeq (2x150 bp). In the authors' own workflow: Demultiplexing of reads and collapsing into UMI consensus sequences were performed with MIGEC, and V(D)J alignment was carried out with MiXCR. Vaccine-responding clonotypes were defined with edgeR using replicate PBMC samples, requiring FDR below 0.01 and a log2 fold change above 5 up to day 15. Each bulk clonotype was labeled CD4 or CD8 based on which sequenced repertoire, CD4 or CD8, contained the clonotype at higher abundance. Using fastp trimming at Q25 and MiXCR clonotype assembly, TCRdb reanalyzed the public sequencing data and kept in-frame beta chains. Rows matching on CDR3 protein sequence are summarized as one entry with the most common DNA and genes. The V and J calls here are based on TCRdb, not the publication. This sample holds some 300,000 distinct CDR3 sequences; roughly 3.5% were observed only once. The ten biggest clones cover about a quarter of the sample.

These data come from a study of T cells after yellow fever vaccination (dated by TCRdb to about 2019). For the study in its entirety: The SMART-Seq v4 Ultra Low Input RNA kit was used to prepare libraries from fractions with low cell numbers. Bulk TCR alpha and beta repertoires were sequenced longitudinally to track T-cell clones before and after primary and booster YFV17D yellow fever vaccination. Two healthy male donors made up the cohort, one aged 18 to 29 years and the other aged 30 to 40 years. Blood was collected at multiple timepoints before and after primary and secondary immunization, and bulk PBMC replicates and cell subsets were isolated. What the research found in general, with its limitations: Computational filtering was needed because FACS-sorted repertoires could contain abundant contaminating clonotypes from the bulk population. Most clones expanded after primary vaccination were re-detected after the booster (almost 98% of CD4 and around 88% of CD8), suggesting broad memory maintenance. A small fraction of clonotypes appeared in both the CD4 and CD8 compartments, likely as a result of convergent recombination. Only two donors were included in the study, so the extent to which the findings can be generalized is limited. The secondary T-cell response was weaker than the primary response but faster, peaking on day 5 instead of day 15.

The treatment or condition label on this specimen signifies: live attenuated yellow fever vaccine strain. At each blood-draw timepoint, two biological replicates of bulk PBMCs were collected. PBMCs were isolated from peripheral blood using a standard Ficoll-Paque protocol. RNA was extracted with TriZol from bulk PBMCs, CD4 and CD8 fractions, and dextramer-positive and dextramer-negative fractions. The receptor was isolated from a young man who received the YFV17D yellow fever vaccine. The specimen comprised PBMCs, sampled on the day of the yellow fever booster vaccination.

The CDR3 reads as follows: CASSPLQRAKNIQYF. At the DNA level, the sequence is TGTGCCAGCAGCCCACTCCAGAGAGCCAAAAACATTCAGTACTTC. The chain joins TRBV7-2 to TRBJ2-4; no D gene call is confident. The CDR3 covers 15 residues, taking in both the cysteine and the phenylalanine. Solely the CDR3 DNA is kept, with 45 bases framed from the first base. CDR1 and CDR2, looked up from the germline V gene, are SGHTA and FQGNSA. Relative to germline, V is 5 bases shorter and J is 0 bases shorter, with 11 bases between their ends.